The clone carrying this T cell receptor (beta chain) has a count of ten or more. Antigen unknown. This specimen belongs to a study of response to subunit inactivated influenza vaccine. Notes on the study in general: Each seasonal influenza vaccination, the authors suggested, recruits few new T cells.

Each CDR3 protein is one row after TCRdb ran MiXCR on the RT-PCR reads. The repertoire holds 550,000 to 800,000 distinct CDR3 sequences, with more than 11% as singletons. The germline V gene has CDR1 SQVTM and CDR2 ANQGSEA. The germline V and J ends were trimmed by 7 bases and 6 bases, with 12 bases remaining between them. CDR3 length: 11 amino acids. The chain recombines TRBV29-1 with TRBJ1-1; possible D gene TRBD1, 5 bases. Here the sequenced sample was PBMCs from blood, taken less than 15 days before vaccination. The clonotype was recovered from a middle-aged man who received an inactivated influenza vaccine. The CDR3: CSAIGTAEAFF. The DNA of the CDR3 is TGCAGCGCCATTGGGACCGCTGAAGCTTTCTTT.